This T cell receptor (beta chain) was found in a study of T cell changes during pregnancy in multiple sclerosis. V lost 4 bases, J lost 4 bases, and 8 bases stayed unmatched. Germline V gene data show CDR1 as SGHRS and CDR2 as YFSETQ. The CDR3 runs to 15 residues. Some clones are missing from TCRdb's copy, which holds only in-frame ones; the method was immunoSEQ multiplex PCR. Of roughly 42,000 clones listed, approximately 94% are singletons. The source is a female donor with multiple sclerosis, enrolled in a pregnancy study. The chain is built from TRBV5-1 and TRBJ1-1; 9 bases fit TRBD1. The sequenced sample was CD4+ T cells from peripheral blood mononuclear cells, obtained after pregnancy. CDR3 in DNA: TGCGCCAGCAGCGCCGGACAGGGGATGAGCACTGAAGCTTTCTTT. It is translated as CASSAGQGMSTEAFF.